This TCR beta chain is from a study of T cells in localized non-small cell lung cancer (dated by TCRdb to about 2020). With regard to the full study: The study analyzed T cell repertoires of 200 to 300 early-stage NSCLC patients, comparing tumors and uninvolved tumor-adjacent lungs. The cohort consisted of around 250 treatment-naive NSCLC patients whose localized lung tumors had been resected. Of the NSCLC patients, roughly 130 were male and approximately 97 were female, and the mean age was roughly 61 years. Broader findings and caveats from the paper: A median of roughly 60 of the top 100 tumor clones were detected in paired uninvolved adjacent lung, and approximately 28 of these tumor clones were also found among the top 100 clones of the paired uninvolved adjacent lung. The highest T cell clonality was observed in uninvolved tumor-adjacent lung, where clonality exceeded that of tumor, suggesting that antigenic responses were more focused in uninvolved tumor-adjacent lung. Because the study design was exploratory, TCR variables were selected using unadjusted p-values without false-discovery rate correction. Multi-region tumor sequencing was not performed, so intratumor heterogeneity could not be excluded. Higher T cell density in blood was associated with longer overall survival, whereas higher clonality in adjacent lung was associated with shorter survival.

V is reduced by 1 base and J by 0 bases, leaving a spacing of 9 bases between them. Including the terminal cysteine and phenylalanine, the CDR3 comprises 15 residues. Only the CDR3 portion is preserved as DNA: 45 bases, with reading frame beginning at the first base. Taken from the germline V gene (reference sequence), the CDR1 and CDR2 loops are SEHNR and FQNEAQ. TCR beta CDR3 regions were sequenced from DNA using the immunoSEQ Assay. In the authors' own workflow: To compute T cell density, TCR beta template counts were normalized to usable DNA, which was estimated by amplifying housekeeping genes. The preseqR package was used to estimate richness by extrapolating to 400,000 templates for PBMC samples and to 120,000 templates for tissue samples. Clonality was calculated as one minus Pielou's evenness. Differential abundance testing on productive amino-acid clonotypes, with a minimum total count of 5 and an alpha of 0.1, was used to identify tissue-enriched TCRs. The Jaccard Index and the Morisita Overlap Index were used to quantify repertoire overlap between compartments. GLIPH grouped TCR beta CDR3s together with public tetramer-defined viral CDR3s, and a viral motif had to include at least three viral sequences and show V-gene enrichment. TCRdb took this table from immuneACCESS and kept in-frame rearrangements with V and J called. Such tables lack part of the clones; where checked against another copy, unresolved V genes explain under half of the gap, and the rest is unexplained. Clonal size and the V and J genes are those of that table, whereas D and trimming came from the DNA. Recorded for this sample are fewer than 95,000 clones; around 90% of them occurred a single time. The ten largest clones represent about 4% of the sample.

About this clone itself: The specificity of this receptor is unknown. Qualities for individual bases were not recorded, and no much larger clone is one base off.

At diagnosis, peripheral blood, uninvolved tumor-adjacent lung and tumor were collected and stored as a combination of fresh-frozen and FFPE material. Blood samples were analyzed as peripheral blood mononuclear cells for TCR repertoire profiling. The material was PBMCs, obtained before any cancer treatment. The rearrangement combines TRBV7-9 with TRBJ1-2; TRBD1 could be the D gene, as 6 bases match. The receptor comes from a woman aged 35-75 years with stage II squamous cell lung carcinoma. CDR3 loop: CASSLETGANYGYTF. The DNA is as follows: TGTGCCAGCAGCTTAGAGACAGGAGCTAACTATGGCTACACCTTC.